This T cell receptor (beta chain) comes out of a study of T-cell reconstitution after alpha-beta-depleted transplantation in children. Unique molecular identifiers were incorporated during preparation of the TCRbeta library. TCRdb passed the PCR reads through MiXCR, listing each CDR3 protein once. The sample holds about 640,000 distinct CDR3 sequences, approximately 15% seen once. This clonotype was seen repeatedly, ten times or more. The V and J ends lost 4 bases and 1 base respectively, with 16 bases between them. The length of the CDR3 is 15 residues. Germline lookup yields CDR1 DFQATT and CDR2 SNEGSKA (reference sequence).

V and J are TRBV20-1 and TRBJ2-5; tentative D call: TRBD1 (6 bases). The sample consisted of PBMCs from the stem cell graft donor, taken from the stem cell graft. This TCR derives from a human donor who donated a stem cell graft to a child with acute myeloid leukemia. The CDR3 nucleotides read TGCAGTGCTACGAACGCGGACAGTTTCCAAGAGACCCAGTACTTC. Encoded protein: CSATNADSFQETQYF.